This note documents a single T cell receptor beta chain sequence. Its specificity is not known. This specimen belongs to a study of graft-versus-host responses after intestinal transplantation. Only in-frame clones appear in the TCRdb table, and some are missing; sequencing was by immunoSEQ multiplex PCR. This table has approximately 80,000 clones, around 90% appearing once. CDR3 size: 15 residues. V lost 3 bases to trimming and J lost 3 bases; unmatched junction nucleotides: 8. The germline V gene encodes CDR1 SGHRS and CDR2 YFSETQ. This sequence was found in a human donor who received an intestinal transplant. V gene TRBV5-1 combines with J gene TRBJ2-5; 7 positions match TRBD1. This material consisted of unstimulated CD4+ T cells sorted from spleen or lymph node cells, taken before intestinal transplant. The CDR3 DNA sequence: TGCGCCAGCAGCTCGGGACAGATCCTTAAAGAGACCCAGTACTTC. Protein sequence: CASSSGQILKETQYF.